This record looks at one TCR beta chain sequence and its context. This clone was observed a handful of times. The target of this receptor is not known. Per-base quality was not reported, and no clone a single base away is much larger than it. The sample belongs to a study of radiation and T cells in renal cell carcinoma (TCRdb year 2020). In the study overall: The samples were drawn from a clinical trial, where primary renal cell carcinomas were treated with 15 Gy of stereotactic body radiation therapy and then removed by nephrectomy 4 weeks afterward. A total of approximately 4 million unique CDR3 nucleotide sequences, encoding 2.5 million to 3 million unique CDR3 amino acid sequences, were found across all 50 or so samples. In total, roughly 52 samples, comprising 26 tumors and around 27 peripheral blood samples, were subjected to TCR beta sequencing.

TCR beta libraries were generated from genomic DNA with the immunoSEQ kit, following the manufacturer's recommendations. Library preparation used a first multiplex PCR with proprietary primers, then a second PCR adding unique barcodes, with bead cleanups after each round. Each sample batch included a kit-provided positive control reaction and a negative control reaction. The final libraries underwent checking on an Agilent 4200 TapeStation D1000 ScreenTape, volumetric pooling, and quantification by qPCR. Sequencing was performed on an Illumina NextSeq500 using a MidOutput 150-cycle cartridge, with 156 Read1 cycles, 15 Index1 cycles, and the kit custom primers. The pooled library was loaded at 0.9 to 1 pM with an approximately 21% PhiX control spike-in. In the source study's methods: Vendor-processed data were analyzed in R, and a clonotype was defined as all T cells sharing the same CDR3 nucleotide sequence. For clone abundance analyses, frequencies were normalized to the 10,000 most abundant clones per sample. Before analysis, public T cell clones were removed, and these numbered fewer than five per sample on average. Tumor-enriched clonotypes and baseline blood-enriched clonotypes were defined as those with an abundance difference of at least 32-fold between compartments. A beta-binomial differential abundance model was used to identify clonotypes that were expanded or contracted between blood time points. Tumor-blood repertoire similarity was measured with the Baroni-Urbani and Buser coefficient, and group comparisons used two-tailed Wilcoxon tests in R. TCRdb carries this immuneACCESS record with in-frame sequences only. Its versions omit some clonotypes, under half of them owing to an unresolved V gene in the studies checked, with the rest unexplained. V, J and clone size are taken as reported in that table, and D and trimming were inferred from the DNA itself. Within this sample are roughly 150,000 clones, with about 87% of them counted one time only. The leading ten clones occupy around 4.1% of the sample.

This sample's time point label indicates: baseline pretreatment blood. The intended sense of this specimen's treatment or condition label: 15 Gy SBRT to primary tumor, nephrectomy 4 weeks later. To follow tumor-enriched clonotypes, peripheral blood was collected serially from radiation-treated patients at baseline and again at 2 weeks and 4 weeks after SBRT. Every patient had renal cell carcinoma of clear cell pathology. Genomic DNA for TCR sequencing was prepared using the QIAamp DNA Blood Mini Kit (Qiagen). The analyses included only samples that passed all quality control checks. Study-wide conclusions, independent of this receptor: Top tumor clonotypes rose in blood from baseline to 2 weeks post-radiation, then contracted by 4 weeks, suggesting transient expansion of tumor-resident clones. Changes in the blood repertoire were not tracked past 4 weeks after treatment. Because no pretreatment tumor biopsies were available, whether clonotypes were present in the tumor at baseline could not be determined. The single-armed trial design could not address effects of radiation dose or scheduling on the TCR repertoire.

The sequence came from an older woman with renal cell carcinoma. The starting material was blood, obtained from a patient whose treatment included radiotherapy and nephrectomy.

The CDR3 region: CASSQVVRNTEAFF. The sequenced DNA: TGCGCCAGCAGCCAAGTGGTACGGAACACTGAAGCTTTCTTT. The chain couples TRBV4-3 to TRBJ1-1; no D segment can be confidently identified. Deletion took 1 base off V and 1 base off J, with a span of 7 bases between the germline ends. Reading from cysteine to phenylalanine, the CDR3 counts 14 amino acids. Solely the CDR3 DNA is kept, with 42 bases framed from the first base. Based on the germline V gene, the CDR1 and CDR2 sequences are LGHNA and YSLEER.